The next 11 T cell receptor beta chains were all read from a single sample in a study of tumor and adjacent non-tumor tissue in lung cancer. The template was RNA from unsorted bulk tissue. More than 3 cm separated this lung sample from the edge of the tumor. TCRbeta libraries were built with three rounds of nested PCR, modified from ARM-PCR. TCRdb reanalysed the multiplex PCR reads using MiXCR and keeps one entry per CDR3 protein. This sample has about 80,000 distinct CDR3 sequences, with around 80% found just once. Sequenced material: distant non-tumor lung tissue. The receptors shown here come from a man aged 55 to 69 with non-small cell lung cancer.

A note on this clonotype: The junction does not match germline at one end; this may be a read error. The rearrangement joins TRBV6-5 to TRBJ2-5, with D perhaps being TRBD1 or TRBD2 (6 bases each). Germline loops: CDR1 MNHEY, CDR2 SVGAGI. The CDR3 runs 14 residues. CDR3 in amino acids: CAISDTGTTGAQYF. The CDR3 DNA follows: TGTGCCATCAGTGATACCGGGACCACGGGGGCACAGTACTTC.

This clonotype was recorded a few times. A much larger clone is a single base away; this may be a read error. The V call is TRBV20-1, the J call TRBJ2-3; maybe TRBD2 (6 bases). V lost 5 bases to trimming and J lost 2 bases, with 14 bases between them. The CDR3 has 14 amino acids. Germline CDR1 reads DFQATT; CDR2 reads SNEGSKA (reference sequence). The CDR3, as DNA: TGCAGTGCTCGGGACTTCCTGATCACAGATACGCAGTATTTT. It is translated as CSARDFLITDTQYF.

This clonotype was found many times. The genes are TRBV29-1 and TRBJ2-1, with 10 bases lining up with TRBD2. CDR3 size: 14 residues. Germline lookup yields CDR1 SQVTM and CDR2 ANQGSEA. Trimming at V came to 4 bases and at J to 4 bases, leaving 4 bases not matched to a gene. This CDR3 is CSVVGSGGYNEQFF. The CDR3 DNA follows: TGCAGCGTTGTGGGTAGCGGGGGGTACAATGAGCAGTTCTTC.

This clonotype was seen many times. The gene calls are TRBV12-3 or TRBV12-4 and TRBJ2-7; D is unresolved. The CDR3 has 11 amino acids. V lost 1 base and J lost 6, with 4 bases in between. CDR3 DNA sequence: TGTGCCAGCAGTTTAGGCGGCGAGCAGTACTTC. Translated: CASSLGGEQYF.

Turning to this clonotype: One end of the junction varies from germline; a read error may be responsible. The chain joins TRBV6-5 to TRBJ1-2, with D unclear. Germline-derived CDR1 and CDR2 are MNHEY and SVGAGI. This CDR3 has 17 amino acids. CDR3 sequence reads: CVSSSLGRRATNYGYAF. In DNA, the CDR3 is TGTGTCAGCAGTTCACTTGGACGGAGAGCGACTAACTATGGCTACGCCTTC.

Remarks on this clonotype: Sequence at one end of the junction differs from germline and may be a read error. The V gene is TRBV29-1, the J gene TRBJ2-7; D possibly matches TRBD1 or TRBD2 (6 bases each). The CDR3 consists of 15 residues. CDR1 is SQVTM and CDR2 is ANQGSEA in the germline V gene. The CDR3 nucleotides read TGCAGCGTTGACCCGGGACACCGGGGGATCTACGAGCTGTACTTC. Its protein is CSVDPGHRGIYELYF.

This chain joins TRBV12-3 or TRBV12-4 and TRBJ1-4; D may be TRBD1 (5 bases). The CDR3 runs 14 residues. V dropped 6 bases and J dropped 9 bases, with 17 bases sitting between them. CDR3 in amino acids: CASRLPGSSKKLFF. The DNA for the CDR3 is TGTGCCAGCAGACTACCAGGGTCAAGTAAAAAACTGTTTTTT.

With respect to this clonotype: The junction differs from germline at one of its ends, possibly a read error. This chain links TRBV11-3 with TRBJ2-3; TRBD1 agrees at 8 bases. In germline, CDR1 is SGHNT, CDR2 YENEEA. This CDR3 spans 13 amino acids. Written as DNA, the CDR3 is TGTGCCCGCAGCTTTCAGGGGGCAAATACGCAGTGTTTT. Amino acid sequence: CARSFQGANTQCF.

Comments on this clonotype: Here the CDR3 omits its conserved ending phenylalanine or tryptophan, so a read error is the likely source. CDR3 amino acids: CASSLVPKDRLSRANVLTS. The CDR3, as DNA: TGTGCCAGCAGCTTAGTTCCAAAGGACAGGCTCTCTCGGGCCAACGTCCTGACTTCC. The genes are TRBV11-2 and TRBJ2-6; TRBD1 agrees at 7 bases. The CDR3 has 19 amino acids. Germline V gene data show CDR1 as SGHAT and CDR2 as FQNNGV.

Turning to this clonotype: This may stem from a read error, because a much larger clone lies one nucleotide away. Without the conserved terminal phenylalanine or tryptophan, this CDR3 likely stems from a read error. The DNA is left out, because the CDR3 cannot be placed on it with certainty; the CDR3 is given as TCRdb lists it. CDR3 loop: CVGCYNPGLTISS. The rearrangement uses TRBV5-4 and TRBJ1-2. The CDR3 numbers 13 amino acids, ends counted. Germline lookup yields CDR1 SGHNT and CDR2 YYREEE (reference sequence).

The rearrangement joins TRBV11-2 to TRBJ2-5; maybe TRBD1 (6 bases). CDR3 size: 13 residues. The V gene's germline CDR1 is SGHAT and CDR2 FQNNGV. CDR3 residues: CTNSSTGKGSQYF. The CDR3 nucleotides read TGTACCAACAGCTCTACAGGGAAAGGGAGCCAGTACTTC.